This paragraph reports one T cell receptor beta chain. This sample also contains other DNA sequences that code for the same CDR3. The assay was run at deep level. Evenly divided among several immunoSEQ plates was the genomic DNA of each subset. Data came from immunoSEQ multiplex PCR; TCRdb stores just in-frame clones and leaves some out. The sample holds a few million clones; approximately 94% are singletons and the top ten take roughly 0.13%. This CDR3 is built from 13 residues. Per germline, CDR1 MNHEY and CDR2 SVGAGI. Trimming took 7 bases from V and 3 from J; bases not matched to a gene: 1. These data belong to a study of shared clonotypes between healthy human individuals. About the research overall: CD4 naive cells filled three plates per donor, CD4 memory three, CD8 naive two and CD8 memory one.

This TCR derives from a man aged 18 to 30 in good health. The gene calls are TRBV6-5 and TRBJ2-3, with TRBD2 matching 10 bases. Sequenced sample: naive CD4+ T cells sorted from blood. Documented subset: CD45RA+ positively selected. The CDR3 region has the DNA TGTGCCAGCACTAGCGGGAGTACAGATACGCAGTATTTT. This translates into CASTSGSTDTQYF.